This TCR beta chain originates from a study of cytomegalovirus exposure and HLA in healthy donors. Study observations and caveats: A later analysis revealed that TCR association rates differed between HLA loci, peaking at DRB1 and bottoming out at HLA-C. Researchers reported in a later analysis that a missense DCLRE1C variant was tied to TCR beta V- and J-gene trimming.

Notes on this clone: Antigen specificity is unknown.

V shed 9 bases and J 6 bases; nucleotides not matched to a gene: 10. This CDR3 is built from 14 residues. CDR1 is MNHEY and CDR2 is SMNVEV in the germline V gene (reference sequence). 13 Jbeta primers and 60 Vbeta primers were used for the PCR. Data came from immunoSEQ multiplex PCR; TCRdb stores just in-frame clones and leaves some out. The sample totals roughly 150,000 clones. The receptor's source is a woman in her forties or fifties in good health and CMV-seronegative. V usage is TRBV27 and J usage is TRBJ1-5; 8 nucleotides align to TRBD1. Sequenced sample: PBMCs. CDR3 nucleotides: TGTGCCAGTCAAAAGACAGGGGTGGGTCAGCCCCAGCATTTT. Protein: CASQKTGVGQPQHF.